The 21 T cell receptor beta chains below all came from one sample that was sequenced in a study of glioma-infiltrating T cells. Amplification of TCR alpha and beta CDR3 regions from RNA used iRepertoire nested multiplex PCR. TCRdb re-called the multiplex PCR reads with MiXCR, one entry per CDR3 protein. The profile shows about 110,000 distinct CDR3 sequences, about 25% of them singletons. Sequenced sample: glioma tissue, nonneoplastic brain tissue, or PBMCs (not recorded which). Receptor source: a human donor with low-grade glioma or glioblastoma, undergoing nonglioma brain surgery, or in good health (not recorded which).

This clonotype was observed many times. DNA for the CDR3: TGCAGTGCTAGGACCGGGAGGGCCTACGAGCAGTACTTC. Encoded protein: CSARTGRAYEQYF. The chain carries TRBV20-1 and TRBJ2-7; 8 positions agree with TRBD2. Germline trimming cut 3 bases from V and 2 bases from J; bases unmatched to any gene: 3. The CDR3 has 13 amino acids. Germline V gives CDR1 DFQATT, CDR2 SNEGSKA (reference sequence).

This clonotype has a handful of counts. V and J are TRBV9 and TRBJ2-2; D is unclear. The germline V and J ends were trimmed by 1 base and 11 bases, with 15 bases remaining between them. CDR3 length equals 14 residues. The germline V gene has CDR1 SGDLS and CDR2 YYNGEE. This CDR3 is CASSVRQEVGELFF. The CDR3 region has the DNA TGTGCCAGCAGCGTAAGGCAGGAAGTTGGTGAGCTGTTTTTT.

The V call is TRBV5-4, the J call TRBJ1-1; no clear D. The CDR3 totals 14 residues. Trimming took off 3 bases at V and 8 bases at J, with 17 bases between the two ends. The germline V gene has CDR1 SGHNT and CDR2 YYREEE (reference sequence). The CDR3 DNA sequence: TGTGCCAGCAGCTCGGCCGACGGAGGCCGCGAAGCTTTCTTT. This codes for CASSSADGGREAFF.

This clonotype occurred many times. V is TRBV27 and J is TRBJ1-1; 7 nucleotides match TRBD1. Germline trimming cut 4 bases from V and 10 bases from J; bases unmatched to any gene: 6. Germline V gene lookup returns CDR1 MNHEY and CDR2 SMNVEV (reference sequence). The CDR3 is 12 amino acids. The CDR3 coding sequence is TGTGCCAGCAGTTCAGCCGGGACAGTAGCTTTCTTT. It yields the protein CASSSAGTVAFF.

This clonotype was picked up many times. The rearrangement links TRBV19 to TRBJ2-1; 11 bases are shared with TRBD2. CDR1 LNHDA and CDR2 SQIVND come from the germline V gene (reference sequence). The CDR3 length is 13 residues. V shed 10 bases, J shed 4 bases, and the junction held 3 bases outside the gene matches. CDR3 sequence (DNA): TGTGCCACCCGACTAGCGGGGTACAATGAGCAGTTCTTC. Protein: CATRLAGYNEQFF.

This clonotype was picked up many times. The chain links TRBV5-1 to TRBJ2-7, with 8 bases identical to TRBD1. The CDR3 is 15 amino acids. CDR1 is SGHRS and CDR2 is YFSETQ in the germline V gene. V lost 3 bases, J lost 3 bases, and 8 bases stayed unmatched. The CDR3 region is CASSWNQGASYEQYF. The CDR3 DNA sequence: TGCGCCAGCAGCTGGAATCAGGGGGCGAGCTACGAGCAGTACTTC.

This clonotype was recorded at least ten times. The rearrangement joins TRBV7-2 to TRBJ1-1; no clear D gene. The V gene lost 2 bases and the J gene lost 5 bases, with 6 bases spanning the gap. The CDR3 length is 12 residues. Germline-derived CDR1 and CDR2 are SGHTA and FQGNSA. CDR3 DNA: TGTGCCAGCAGCTTACCCCCTACTGAAGCTTTCTTT. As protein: CASSLPPTEAFF.

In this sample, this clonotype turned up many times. CDR3 protein: CASSLFGSGNNEQFF. DNA for the CDR3: TGTGCCAGCAGCTTGTTCGGTAGCGGGAACAATGAGCAGTTCTTC. The chain links TRBV5-6 to TRBJ2-1, with TRBD2 identical over 8 bases. The CDR3 runs to 15 residues. The germline gives CDR1 SGHDT, CDR2 YYEEEE. The junction had 5 bases not matched to a gene; V was cut back by 1 base and J by 5 bases.

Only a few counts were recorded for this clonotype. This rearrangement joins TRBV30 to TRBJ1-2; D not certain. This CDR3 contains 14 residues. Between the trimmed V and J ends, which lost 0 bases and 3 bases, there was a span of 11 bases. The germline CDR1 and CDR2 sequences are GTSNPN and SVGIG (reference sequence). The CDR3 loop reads CAWSVSPNHYGYTF. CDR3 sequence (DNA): TGTGCCTGGAGTGTAAGCCCGAATCACTATGGCTACACCTTC.

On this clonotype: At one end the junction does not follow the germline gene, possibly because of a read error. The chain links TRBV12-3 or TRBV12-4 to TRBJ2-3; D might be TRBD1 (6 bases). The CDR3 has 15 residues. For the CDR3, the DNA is TGTGCCAGCCGTTTAAGTACAGGGAACACAGATACGCATTATTTT. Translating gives CASRLSTGNTDTHYF.

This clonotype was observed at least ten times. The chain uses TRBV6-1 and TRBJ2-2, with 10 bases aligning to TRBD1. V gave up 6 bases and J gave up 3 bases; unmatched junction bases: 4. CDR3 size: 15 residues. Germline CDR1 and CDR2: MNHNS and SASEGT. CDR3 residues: CASRPGTGDTGELFF. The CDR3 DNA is TGTGCCAGCAGACCCGGGACAGGGGACACCGGGGAGCTGTTTTTT.

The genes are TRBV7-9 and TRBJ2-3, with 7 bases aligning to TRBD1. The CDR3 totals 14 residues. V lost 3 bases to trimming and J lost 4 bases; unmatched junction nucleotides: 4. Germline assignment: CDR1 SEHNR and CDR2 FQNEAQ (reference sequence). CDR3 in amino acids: CASSLDQGADTQYF. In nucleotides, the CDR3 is TGTGCCAGCAGCTTGGACCAGGGGGCAGATACGCAGTATTTT.

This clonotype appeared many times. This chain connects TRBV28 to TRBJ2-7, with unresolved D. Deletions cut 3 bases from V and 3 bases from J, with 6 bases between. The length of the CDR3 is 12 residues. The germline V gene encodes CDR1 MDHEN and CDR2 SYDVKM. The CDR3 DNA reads TGTGCCAGCAGTTTGGTGGGCTACGAGCAGTACTTC. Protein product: CASSLVGYEQYF.

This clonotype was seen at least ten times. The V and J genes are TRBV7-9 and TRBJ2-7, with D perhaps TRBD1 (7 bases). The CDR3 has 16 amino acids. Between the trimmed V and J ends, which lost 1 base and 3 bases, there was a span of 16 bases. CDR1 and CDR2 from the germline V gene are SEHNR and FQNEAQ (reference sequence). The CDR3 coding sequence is TGTGCCAGCAGCTTAGGAGGTCCAGGGGGACTCTACGAGCAGTACTTC. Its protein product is CASSLGGPGGLYEQYF. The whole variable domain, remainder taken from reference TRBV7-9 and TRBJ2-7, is DTGVSQNPRHKITKRGQNVTFRCDPISEHNRLYWYRQTLGQGPEFLTYFQNEAQLEKSRLLSDRFSAERPKGSFSTLEIQRTEQGDSAMYLCASSLGGPGGLYEQYFGPGTRLTVT.

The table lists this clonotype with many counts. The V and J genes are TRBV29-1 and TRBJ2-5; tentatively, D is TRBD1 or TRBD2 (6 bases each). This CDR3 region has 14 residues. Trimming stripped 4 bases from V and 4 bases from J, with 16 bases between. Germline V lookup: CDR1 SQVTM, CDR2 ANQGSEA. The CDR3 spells CSVVPPGGGETQYF. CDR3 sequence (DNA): TGCAGCGTTGTACCCCCCGGGGGCGGAGAGACCCAGTACTTC.

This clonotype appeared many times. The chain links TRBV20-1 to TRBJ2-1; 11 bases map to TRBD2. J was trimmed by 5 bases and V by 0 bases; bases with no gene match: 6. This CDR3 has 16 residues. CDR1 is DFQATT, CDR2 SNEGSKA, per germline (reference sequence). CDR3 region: CSAREGTSGEDNEQFF. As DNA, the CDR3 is TGCAGTGCTAGAGAGGGGACTAGCGGTGAAGACAATGAGCAGTTCTTC.

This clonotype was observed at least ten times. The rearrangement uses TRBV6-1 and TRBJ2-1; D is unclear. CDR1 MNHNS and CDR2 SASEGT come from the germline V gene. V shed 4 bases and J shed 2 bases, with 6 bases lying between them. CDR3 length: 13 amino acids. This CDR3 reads CASSARAYNEQFF. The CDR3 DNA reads TGTGCCAGCAGTGCTCGGGCCTACAATGAGCAGTTCTTC.

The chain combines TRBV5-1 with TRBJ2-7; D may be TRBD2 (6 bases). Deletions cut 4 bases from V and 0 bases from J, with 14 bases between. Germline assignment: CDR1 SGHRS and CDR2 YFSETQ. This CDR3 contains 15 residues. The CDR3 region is CASSVAAESSYEQYF. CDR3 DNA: TGCGCCAGCAGCGTAGCGGCAGAGAGCTCCTACGAGCAGTACTTC. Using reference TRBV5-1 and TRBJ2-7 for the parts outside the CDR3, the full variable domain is KAGVTQTPRYLIKTRGQQVTLSCSPISGHRSVSWYQQTPGQGLQFLFEYFSETQRNKGNFPGRFSGRQFSNSRSEMNVSTLELGDSALYLCASSVAAESSYEQYFGPGTRLTVT.

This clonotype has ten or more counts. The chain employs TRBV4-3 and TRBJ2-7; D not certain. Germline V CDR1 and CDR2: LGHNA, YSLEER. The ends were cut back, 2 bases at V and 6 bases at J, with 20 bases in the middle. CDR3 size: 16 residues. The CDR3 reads CASSQRWPQQTLEQYF. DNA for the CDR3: TGCGCCAGCAGCCAAAGGTGGCCCCAACAAACCCTCGAGCAGTACTTC.

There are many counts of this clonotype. For the CDR3, the DNA is TGTGCCAGCAGCTTGGAAAATGAGCAGTTCTTC. It codes for CASSLENEQFF. The chain combines TRBV7-9 with TRBJ2-1, with no clear D. Germline V gives CDR1 SEHNR, CDR2 FQNEAQ (reference sequence). V lost 3 bases, J lost 7 bases, and 4 bases lay in between. This CDR3 is built from 11 residues. The whole variable domain, filled in from reference TRBV7-9 and TRBJ2-1, reads DTGVSQNPRHKITKRGQNVTFRCDPISEHNRLYWYRQTLGQGPEFLTYFQNEAQLEKSRLLSDRFSAERPKGSFSTLEIQRTEQGDSAMYLCASSLENEQFFGPGTRLTVL.

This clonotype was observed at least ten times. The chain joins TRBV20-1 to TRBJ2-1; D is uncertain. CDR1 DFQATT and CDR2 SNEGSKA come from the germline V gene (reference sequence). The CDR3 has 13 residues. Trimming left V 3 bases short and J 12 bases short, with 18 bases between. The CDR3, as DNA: TGCAGTGCTAGCGAACAGCAATTATTAAGGCAGTTCTTC. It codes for CSASEQQLLRQFF.